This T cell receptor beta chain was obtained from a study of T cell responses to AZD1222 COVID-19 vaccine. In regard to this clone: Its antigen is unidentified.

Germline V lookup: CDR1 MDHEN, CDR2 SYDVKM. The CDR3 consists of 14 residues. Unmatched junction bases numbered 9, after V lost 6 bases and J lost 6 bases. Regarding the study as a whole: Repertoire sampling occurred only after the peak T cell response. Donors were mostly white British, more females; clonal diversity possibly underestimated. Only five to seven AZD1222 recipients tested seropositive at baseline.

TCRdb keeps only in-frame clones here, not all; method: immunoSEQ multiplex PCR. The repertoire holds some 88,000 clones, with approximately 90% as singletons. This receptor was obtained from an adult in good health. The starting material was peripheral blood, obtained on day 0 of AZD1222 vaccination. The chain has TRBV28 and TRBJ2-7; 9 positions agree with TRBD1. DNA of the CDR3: TGTGCCAGCAGCTCGGGACAGGGAAGTAGCGAGCAGTACTTC. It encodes CASSSGQGSSEQYF.